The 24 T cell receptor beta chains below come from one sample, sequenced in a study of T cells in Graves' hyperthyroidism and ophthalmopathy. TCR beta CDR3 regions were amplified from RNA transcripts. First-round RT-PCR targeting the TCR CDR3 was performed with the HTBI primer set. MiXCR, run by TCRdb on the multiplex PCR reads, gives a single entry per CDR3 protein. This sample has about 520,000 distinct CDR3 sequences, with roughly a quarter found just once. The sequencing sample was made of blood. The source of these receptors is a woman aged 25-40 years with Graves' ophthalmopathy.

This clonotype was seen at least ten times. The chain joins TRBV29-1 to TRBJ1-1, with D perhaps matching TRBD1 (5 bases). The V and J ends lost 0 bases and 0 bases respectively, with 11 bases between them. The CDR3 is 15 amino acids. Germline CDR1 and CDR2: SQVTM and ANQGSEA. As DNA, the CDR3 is TGCAGCGTTGAAGAGTCTGGGGGGTTGAACACTGAAGCTTTCTTT. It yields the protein CSVEESGGLNTEAFF.

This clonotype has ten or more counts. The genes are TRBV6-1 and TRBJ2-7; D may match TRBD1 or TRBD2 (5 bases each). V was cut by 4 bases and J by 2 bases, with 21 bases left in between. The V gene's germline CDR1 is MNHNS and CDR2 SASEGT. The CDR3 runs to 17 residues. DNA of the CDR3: TGTGCCAGCAGTGGAGGGATTCAGACAGTGTTAACCTACGAGCAGTACTTC. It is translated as CASSGGIQTVLTYEQYF.

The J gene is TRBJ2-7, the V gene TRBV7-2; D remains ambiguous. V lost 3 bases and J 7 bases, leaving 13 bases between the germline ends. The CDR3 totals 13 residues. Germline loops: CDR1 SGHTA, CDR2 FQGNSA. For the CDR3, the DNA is TGTGCCAGCAGCTTTGACCGTCGTGATGAGCAGTACTTC. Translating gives CASSFDRRDEQYF.

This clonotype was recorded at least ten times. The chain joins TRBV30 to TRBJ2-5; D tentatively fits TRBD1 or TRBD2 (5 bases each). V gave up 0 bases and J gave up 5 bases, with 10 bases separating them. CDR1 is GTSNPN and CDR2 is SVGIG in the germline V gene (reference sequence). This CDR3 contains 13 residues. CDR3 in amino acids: CAWSVQGGETQYF. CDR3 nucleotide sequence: TGTGCCTGGAGTGTCCAGGGCGGGGAGACCCAGTACTTC.

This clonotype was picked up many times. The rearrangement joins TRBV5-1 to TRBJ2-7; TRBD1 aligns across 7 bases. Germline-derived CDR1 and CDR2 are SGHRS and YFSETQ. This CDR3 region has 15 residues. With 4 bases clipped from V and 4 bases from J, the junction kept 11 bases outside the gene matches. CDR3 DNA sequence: TGCGCCAGCAGCCCCACCGGGACAGACTCTTACGAGCAGTACTTC. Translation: CASSPTGTDSYEQYF.

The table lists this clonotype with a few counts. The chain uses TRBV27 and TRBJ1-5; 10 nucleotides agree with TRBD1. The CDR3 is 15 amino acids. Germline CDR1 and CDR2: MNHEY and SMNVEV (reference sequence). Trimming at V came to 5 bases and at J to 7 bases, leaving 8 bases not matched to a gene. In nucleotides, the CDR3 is TGTGCCAGCAGTACCGGGACAGGGGCTCGGCAGCCCCAGCATTTT. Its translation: CASSTGTGARQPQHF.

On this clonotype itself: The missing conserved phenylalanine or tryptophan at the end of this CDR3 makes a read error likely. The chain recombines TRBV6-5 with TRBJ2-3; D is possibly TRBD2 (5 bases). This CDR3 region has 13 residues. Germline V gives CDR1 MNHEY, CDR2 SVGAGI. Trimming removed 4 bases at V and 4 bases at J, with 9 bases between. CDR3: CASSLREPDTQYC. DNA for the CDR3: TGTGCCAGCAGTTTGAGGGAACCAGATACGCAGTATTGT.

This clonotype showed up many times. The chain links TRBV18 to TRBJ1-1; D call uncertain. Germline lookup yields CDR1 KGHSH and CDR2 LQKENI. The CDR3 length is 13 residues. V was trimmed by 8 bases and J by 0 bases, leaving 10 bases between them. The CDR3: CASSPPVNTEAFF. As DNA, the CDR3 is TGTGCCAGCAGTCCGCCCGTGAACACTGAAGCTTTCTTT. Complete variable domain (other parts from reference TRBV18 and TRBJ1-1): NAGVMQNPRHLVRRRGQEARLRCSPMKGHSHVYWYRQLPEEGLKFMVYLQKENIIDESGMPKERFSAEFPKEGPSILRIQQVVRGDSAAYFCASSPPVNTEAFFGQGTRLTVV.

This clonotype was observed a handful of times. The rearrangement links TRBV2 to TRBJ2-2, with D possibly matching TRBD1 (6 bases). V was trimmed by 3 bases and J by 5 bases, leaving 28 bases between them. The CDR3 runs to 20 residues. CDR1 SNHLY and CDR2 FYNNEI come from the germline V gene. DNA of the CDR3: TGTGCCAGCAGTGAGACGAAAACAGGGTTAATGGCTCTCCCGACCGGGGAGCTGTTTTTT. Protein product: CASSETKTGLMALPTGELFF. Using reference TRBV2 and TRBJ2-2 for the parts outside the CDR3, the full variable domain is EPEVTQTPSHQVTQMGQEVILRCVPISNHLYFYWYRQILGQKVEFLVSFYNNEISEKSEIFDDQFSVERPDGSNFTLKIRSTKLEDSAMYFCASSETKTGLMALPTGELFFGEGSRLTVL.

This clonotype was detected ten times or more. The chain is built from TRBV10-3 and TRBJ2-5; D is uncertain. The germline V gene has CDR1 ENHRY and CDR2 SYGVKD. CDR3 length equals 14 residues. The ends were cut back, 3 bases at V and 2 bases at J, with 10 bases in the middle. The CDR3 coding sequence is TGTGCCATCAGTGACCCCCCCCGTCAAGAGACCCAGTACTTC. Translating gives CAISDPPRQETQYF.

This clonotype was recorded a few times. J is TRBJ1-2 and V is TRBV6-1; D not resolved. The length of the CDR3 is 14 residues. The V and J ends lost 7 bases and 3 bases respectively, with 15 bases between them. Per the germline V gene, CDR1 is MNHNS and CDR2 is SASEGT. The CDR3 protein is CASTLISLDYGYTF. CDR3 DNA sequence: TGTGCCAGCACCCTTATCAGCTTGGACTATGGCTACACCTTC.

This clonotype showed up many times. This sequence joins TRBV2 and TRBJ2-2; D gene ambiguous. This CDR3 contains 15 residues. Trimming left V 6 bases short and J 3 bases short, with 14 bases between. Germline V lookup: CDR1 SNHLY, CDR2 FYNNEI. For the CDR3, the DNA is TGTGCCAGCAGGTTCAGGCGCAGCGACACCGGGGAGCTGTTTTTT. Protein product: CASRFRRSDTGELFF.

The CDR3 bases are TGTGCCAGCAGCCCCCGGCGACTAGCGGGAGGGAGAGAGACCCAGTACTTC. It specifies CASSPRRLAGGRETQYF. The chain recombines TRBV7-8 with TRBJ2-5; TRBD2 matches at 14 bases. Per germline, CDR1 SGHVS and CDR2 FQNEAQ. CDR3 length: 17 residues. The V segment lost 5 bases and the J segment 4 bases; nucleotides outside the gene matches: 9.

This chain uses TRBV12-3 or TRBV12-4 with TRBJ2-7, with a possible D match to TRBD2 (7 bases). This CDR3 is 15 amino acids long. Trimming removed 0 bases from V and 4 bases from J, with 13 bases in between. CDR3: CASSLALGGGYEQYF. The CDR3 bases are TGTGCCAGCAGTTTAGCGCTAGGGGGGGGGTACGAGCAGTACTTC.

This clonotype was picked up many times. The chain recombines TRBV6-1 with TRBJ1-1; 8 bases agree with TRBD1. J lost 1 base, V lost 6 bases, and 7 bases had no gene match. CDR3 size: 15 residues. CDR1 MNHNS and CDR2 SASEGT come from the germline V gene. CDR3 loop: CASSSPGGANTEAFF. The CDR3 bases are TGTGCCAGCAGCTCTCCAGGGGGCGCGAACACTGAAGCTTTCTTT.

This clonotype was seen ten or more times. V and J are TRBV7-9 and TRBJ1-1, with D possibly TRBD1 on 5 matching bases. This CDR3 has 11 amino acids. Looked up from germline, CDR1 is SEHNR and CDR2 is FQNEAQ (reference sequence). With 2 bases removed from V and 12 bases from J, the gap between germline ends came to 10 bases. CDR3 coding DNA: TGTGCCAGCAGCTTATCTCAGGGCCCTTTCTTT. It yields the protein CASSLSQGPFF.

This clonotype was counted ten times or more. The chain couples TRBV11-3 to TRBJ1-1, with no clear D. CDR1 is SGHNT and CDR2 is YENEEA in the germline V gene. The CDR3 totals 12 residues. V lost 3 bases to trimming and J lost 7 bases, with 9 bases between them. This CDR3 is CASSFSDFEAFF. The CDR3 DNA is TGTGCCAGCAGCTTTTCAGACTTTGAAGCTTTCTTT.

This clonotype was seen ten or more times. The CDR3 DNA is TGCGCCAGCACCCCGGGGGGGGACACTGAAGCTTTCTTT. As protein: CASTPGGDTEAFF. This chain joins TRBV5-1 and TRBJ1-1, with D perhaps matching TRBD1 (5 bases). This CDR3 contains 13 residues. V was shortened by 6 bases and J by 3 bases, with 12 bases between the two germline ends. Germline loops: CDR1 SGHRS, CDR2 YFSETQ. Filled out from reference TRBV5-1 and TRBJ1-1, the complete variable domain reads KAGVTQTPRYLIKTRGQQVTLSCSPISGHRSVSWYQQTPGQGLQFLFEYFSETQRNKGNFPGRFSGRQFSNSRSEMNVSTLELGDSALYLCASTPGGDTEAFFGQGTRLTVV.

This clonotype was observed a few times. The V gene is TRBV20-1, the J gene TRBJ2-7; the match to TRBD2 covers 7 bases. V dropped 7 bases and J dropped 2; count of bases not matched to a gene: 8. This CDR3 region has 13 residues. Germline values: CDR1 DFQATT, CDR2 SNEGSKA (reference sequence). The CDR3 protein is CSVSSGATYEQYF. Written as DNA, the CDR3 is TGCAGTGTTTCGAGCGGGGCAACCTACGAGCAGTACTTC.

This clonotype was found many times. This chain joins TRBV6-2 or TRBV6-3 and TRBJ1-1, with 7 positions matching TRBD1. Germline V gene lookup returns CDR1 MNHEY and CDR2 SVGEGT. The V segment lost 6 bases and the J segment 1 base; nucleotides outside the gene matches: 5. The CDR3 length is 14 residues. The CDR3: CASRTGTANTEAFF. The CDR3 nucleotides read TGTGCCAGCAGGACCGGGACAGCGAACACTGAAGCTTTCTTT.

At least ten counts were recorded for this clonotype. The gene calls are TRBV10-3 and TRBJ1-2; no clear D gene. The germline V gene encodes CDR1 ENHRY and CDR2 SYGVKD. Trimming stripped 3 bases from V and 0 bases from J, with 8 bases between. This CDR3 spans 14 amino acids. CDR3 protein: CAISEGPTNYGYTF. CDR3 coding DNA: TGTGCCATCAGTGAAGGGCCAACTAACTATGGCTACACCTTC.

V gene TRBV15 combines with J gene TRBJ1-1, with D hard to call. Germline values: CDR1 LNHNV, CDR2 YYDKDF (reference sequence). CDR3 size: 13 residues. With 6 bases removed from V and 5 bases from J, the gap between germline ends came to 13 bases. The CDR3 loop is CATRGAVRTEAFF. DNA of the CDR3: TGTGCCACCAGGGGTGCAGTACGGACTGAAGCTTTCTTT.

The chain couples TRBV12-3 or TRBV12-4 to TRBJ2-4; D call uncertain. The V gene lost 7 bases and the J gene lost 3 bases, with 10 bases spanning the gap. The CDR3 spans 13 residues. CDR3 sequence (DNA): TGTGCCAGCAAGGAAGGGATCAAAAACATTCAGTACTTC. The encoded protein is CASKEGIKNIQYF.

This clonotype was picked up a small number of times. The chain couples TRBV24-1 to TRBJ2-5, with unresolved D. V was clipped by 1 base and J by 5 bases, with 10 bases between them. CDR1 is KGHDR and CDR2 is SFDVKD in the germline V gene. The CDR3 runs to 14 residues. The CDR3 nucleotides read TGTGCCACCAGTGATTTCTACAGTCCCGAGACCCAGTACTTC. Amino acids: CATSDFYSPETQYF.